The present entry profiles one T cell receptor (beta chain) with its context. Its antigen is as yet unknown. This CDR3 has 14 amino acids. CDR1 is SGHRS, CDR2 YFSETQ, per germline. V was clipped by 4 bases and J by 0 bases, with 10 bases between them. TCRdb reprocessed the 5' RACE reads with MiXCR, giving one entry per CDR3 protein. The table lists about 330,000 distinct CDR3 sequences, approximately 8.2% of them singletons. The sample comes from a study of CD8 T cells in ankylosing spondylitis. The study, taken as a whole, reports: Disease-associated clonotypes exhibited CD8+ identity and were relatively infrequent in peripheral blood. One TCR beta motif, made up of about 8 highly homologous variants, appeared characteristic of ankylosing spondylitis blood.

The specimen sequenced was blood, either unsorted or a sorted T cell fraction (not recorded which). V usage is TRBV5-1 and J usage is TRBJ2-5; D perhaps matches TRBD1 (6 bases). The sequence came from a male donor with ankylosing spondylitis. CDR3 DNA: TGCGCCAGCAGCGCAAGACAGGACCAAGAGACCCAGTACTTC. Its protein product is CASSARQDQETQYF.